This is a list of T cell receptor beta chains from one sample in a study of response to subunit inactivated influenza vaccine. TCRdb re-analysed the RT-PCR reads in MiXCR, keeping a single row per CDR3 protein. The sample has 650,000 to 800,000 distinct CDR3 sequences, less than 20% seen once. Sample: PBMCs from blood, taken 5 to 6 days after vaccination. The receptors come from a man aged 45 to 65 who received an inactivated influenza vaccine. The conserved cysteine and the conserved F or W are not part of the CDR3 here. Fields, in order: J gene, CDR3 length, V gene, CDR3 protein.

TRBJ1-2	13	TRBV20-1	SARDPGGFNYGYT
TRBJ2-2	13	TRBV15	ATSRGTAPAGELF
TRBJ2-5	10	TRBV28	ASGLRAETQY
TRBJ2-6	12	TRBV12-3/TRBV12-4	ASRVSSGANVLT
TRBJ2-2	14	TRBV20-1	SASRTSGSYTGELF
TRBJ2-7	14	TRBV5-1	ASSLLGQGSSYEQY
TRBJ2-1	13	TRBV11-3	ASSSQGSVYNEQF
TRBJ2-3	13	TRBV7-2	ASSLEGGPADTQY
TRBJ2-7	13	TRBV7-2	ASSLDSVLSYEQY
TRBJ2-7	13	TRBV5-5	ASSQPHRGWGEQY
TRBJ2-3	13	TRBV4-3	ASSRGQVATDTQY
TRBJ1-1	11	TRBV20-1	SASDRKNTEAF
TRBJ2-7	10	TRBV5-6	ASSSQTGEQY
TRBJ1-1	10	TRBV12-3/TRBV12-4	ASSLIRAEAF
TRBJ2-7	13	TRBV5-5	ASSFLDTQLYEQY